This TCR beta chain was identified in a study of beta chain features in type 1 diabetes. Study overall: Healthy donors, compared against patients, showed similar age, gender and cell yields.

The table lists this clone with a few counts. Its antigen is still unknown. The V end lost 3 bases, the J end lost 10 bases, and 15 bases lay between the germline ends. The germline V gene encodes CDR1 MNHEY and CDR2 SMNVEV (reference sequence). The CDR3 sequence is 14 residues long. TCRB transcripts that were expressed got sequenced, as all of the isolated RNA had been reverse transcribed. Around 3.9 million reads per sample were averaged for naive, central memory and regulatory samples. Assay: immunoSEQ multiplex PCR; the TCRdb copy retains only in-frame clones and omits some. Of 240,000 or so clones listed, 27% are singletons. Broader study findings: Type 1 diabetes patients had VDJ junctions that carried fewer insertions and more deletions.

The sequenced sample was central memory CD4+ T cells from blood. This chain joins TRBV27 and TRBJ1-4; no definite D call. This sequence originates from a man aged 25-40 years in good health. The CDR3 is CASSFVSDGGKLFF. The DNA of the CDR3 is TGTGCCAGCAGTTTTGTGTCGGACGGAGGAAAACTGTTTTTT.